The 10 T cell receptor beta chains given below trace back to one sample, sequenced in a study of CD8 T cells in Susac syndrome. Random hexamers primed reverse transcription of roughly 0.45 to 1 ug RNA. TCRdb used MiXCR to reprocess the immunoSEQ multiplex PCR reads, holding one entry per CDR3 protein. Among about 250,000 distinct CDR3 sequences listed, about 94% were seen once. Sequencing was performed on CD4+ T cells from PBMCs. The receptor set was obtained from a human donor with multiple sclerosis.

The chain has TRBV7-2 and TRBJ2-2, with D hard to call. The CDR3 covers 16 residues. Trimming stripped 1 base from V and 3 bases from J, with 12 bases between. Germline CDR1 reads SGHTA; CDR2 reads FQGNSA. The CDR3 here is CASSLVSGGDTGELFF. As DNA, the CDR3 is TGTGCCAGCAGCTTAGTCTCGGGTGGGGACACCGGGGAGCTGTTTTTT.

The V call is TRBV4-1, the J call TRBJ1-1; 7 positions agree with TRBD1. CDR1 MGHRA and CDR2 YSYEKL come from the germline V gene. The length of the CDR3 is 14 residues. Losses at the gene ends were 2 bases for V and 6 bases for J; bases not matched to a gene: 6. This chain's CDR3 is CASSQNYRGAEAFF. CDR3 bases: TGCGCCAGCAGCCAAAACTACAGGGGCGCTGAAGCTTTCTTT.

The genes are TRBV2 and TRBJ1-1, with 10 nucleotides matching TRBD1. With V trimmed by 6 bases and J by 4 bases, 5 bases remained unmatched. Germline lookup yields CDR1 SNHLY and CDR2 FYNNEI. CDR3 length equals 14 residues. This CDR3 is CASRLTGGLTEAFF. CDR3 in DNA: TGTGCCAGCAGGTTGACAGGGGGCCTCACTGAAGCTTTCTTT.

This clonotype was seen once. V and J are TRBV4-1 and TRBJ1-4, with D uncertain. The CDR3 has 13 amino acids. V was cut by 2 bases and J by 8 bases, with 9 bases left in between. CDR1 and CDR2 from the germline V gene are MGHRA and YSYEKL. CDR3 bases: TGCGCCAGCAGCCAACGTGAACAAGAAAAACTGTTTTTT. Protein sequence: CASSQREQEKLFF.

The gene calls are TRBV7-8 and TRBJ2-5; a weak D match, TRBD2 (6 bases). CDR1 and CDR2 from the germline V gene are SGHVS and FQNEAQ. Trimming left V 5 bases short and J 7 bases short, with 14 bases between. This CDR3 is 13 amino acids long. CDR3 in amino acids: CASSPVPEGTQYF. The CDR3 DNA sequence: TGTGCCAGCAGCCCGGTTCCGGAGGGGACCCAGTACTTC.

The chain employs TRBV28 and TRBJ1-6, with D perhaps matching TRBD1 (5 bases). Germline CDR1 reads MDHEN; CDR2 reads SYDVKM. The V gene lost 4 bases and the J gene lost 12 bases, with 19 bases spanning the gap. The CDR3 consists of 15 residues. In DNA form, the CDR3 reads TGTGCCAGCAGTTCCCCTTGGGGGATTAATCAACCCCTCCACTTT. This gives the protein CASSSPWGINQPLHF.

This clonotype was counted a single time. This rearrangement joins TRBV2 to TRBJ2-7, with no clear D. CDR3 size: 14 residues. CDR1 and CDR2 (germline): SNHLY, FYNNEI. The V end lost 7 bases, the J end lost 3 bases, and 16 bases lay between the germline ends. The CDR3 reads CASKSREVSYEQYV. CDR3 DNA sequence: TGTGCCAGCAAGTCTCGTGAAGTAAGCTACGAGCAGTACGTC.

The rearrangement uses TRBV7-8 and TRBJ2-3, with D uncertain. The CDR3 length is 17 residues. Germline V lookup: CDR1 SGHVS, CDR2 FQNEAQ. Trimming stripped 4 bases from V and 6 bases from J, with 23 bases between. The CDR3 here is CASSSLPAVGRLDTQYF. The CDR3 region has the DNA TGTGCCAGCAGCTCTCTACCCGCGGTGGGTAGGTTGGATACGCAGTATTTT.

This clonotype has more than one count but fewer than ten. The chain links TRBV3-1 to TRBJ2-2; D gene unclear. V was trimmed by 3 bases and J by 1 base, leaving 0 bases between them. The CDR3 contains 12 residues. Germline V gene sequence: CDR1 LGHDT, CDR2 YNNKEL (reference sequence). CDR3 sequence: CASSQNTGELFF. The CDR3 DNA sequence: TGTGCCAGCAGCCAGAACACCGGGGAGCTGTTTTTT.

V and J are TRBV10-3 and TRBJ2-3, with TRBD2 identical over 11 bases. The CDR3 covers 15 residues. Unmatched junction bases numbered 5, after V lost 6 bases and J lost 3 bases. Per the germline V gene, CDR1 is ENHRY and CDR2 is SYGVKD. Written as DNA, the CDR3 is TGTGCCATCAGCCCACTAGCGGGGGATACAGATACGCAGTATTTT. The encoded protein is CAISPLAGDTDTQYF.